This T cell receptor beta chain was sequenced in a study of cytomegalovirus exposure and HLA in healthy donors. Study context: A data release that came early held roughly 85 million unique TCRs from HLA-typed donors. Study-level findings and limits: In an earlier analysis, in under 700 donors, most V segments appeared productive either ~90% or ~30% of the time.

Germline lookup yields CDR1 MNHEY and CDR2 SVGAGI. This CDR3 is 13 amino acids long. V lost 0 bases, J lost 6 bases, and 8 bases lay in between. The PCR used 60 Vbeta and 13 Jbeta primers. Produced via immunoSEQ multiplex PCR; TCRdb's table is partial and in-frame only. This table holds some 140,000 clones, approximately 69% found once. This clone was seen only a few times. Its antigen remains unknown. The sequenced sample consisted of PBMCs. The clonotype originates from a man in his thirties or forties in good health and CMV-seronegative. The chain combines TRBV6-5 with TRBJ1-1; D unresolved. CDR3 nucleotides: TGTGCCAGCAGTTACTCGACGACTGCTGAAGCTTTCTTT. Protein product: CASSYSTTAEAFF.